These 6 T cell receptor beta chains came from one sample sequenced in a study of cytomegalovirus exposure and HLA in healthy donors. Some clones are missing from TCRdb's copy, which holds only in-frame ones; the method was immunoSEQ multiplex PCR. Of around 300,000 clones in the sample, 85% to 90% were seen once. Sequencing input: PBMCs. The receptor source for this set is a woman aged 18-29 years in good health and CMV-seronegative.

The genes are TRBV5-4 and TRBJ2-3; 9 bases match TRBD1. The CDR3 loop spans 20 amino acids. The V segment lost 3 bases and the J segment 6 bases; nucleotides outside the gene matches: 23. Germline V gene lookup returns CDR1 SGHNT and CDR2 YYREEE (reference sequence). CDR3 region: CASSSSPGQGHDLLGDTQYF. CDR3 coding DNA: TGTGCCAGCAGCTCATCCCCGGGACAGGGTCATGATCTCCTTGGGGATACGCAGTATTTT.

The chain combines TRBV7-3 with TRBJ2-1; 7 bases are a match to TRBD2. V shed 5 bases and J 2 bases; nucleotides not matched to a gene: 12. This CDR3 is built from 17 residues. Germline V gene data show CDR1 as SGHTA and CDR2 as FQGTGA. The CDR3 DNA reads as TGTGCCAGCAGCCAACGGCCAAGCGGGGTGGCCTACAATGAGCAGTTCTTC. Translated, it gives CASSQRPSGVAYNEQFF.

The rearrangement joins TRBV19 to TRBJ2-6; the D is unclear. CDR3 length: 15 residues. CDR1 and CDR2 (germline): LNHDA, SQIVND (reference sequence). Trimming left V 5 bases short and J 0 bases short, with 8 bases between. CDR3: CASSPRSSGANVLTF. The DNA of the CDR3 is TGTGCCAGTAGTCCTCGTAGCTCTGGGGCCAACGTCCTGACTTTC.

The chain recombines TRBV9 with TRBJ2-7; 7 bases line up with TRBD1. The germline CDR1 and CDR2 sequences are SGDLS and YYNGEE. This CDR3 has 14 residues. The junction had 2 bases not matched to a gene; V was cut back by 0 bases and J by 2 bases. The CDR3 protein is CASSVGGTAYEQYF. Here the CDR3 DNA reads TGTGCCAGCAGCGTAGGGGGGACAGCCTACGAGCAGTACTTC.

The rearrangement joins TRBV5-4 to TRBJ2-3; a possible D gene is TRBD1 (6 bases). In germline, CDR1 is SGHNT, CDR2 YYREEE (reference sequence). Trimming cost V 4 bases and J 5 bases, with 14 bases left between them. The length of the CDR3 is 14 residues. The CDR3 is CASSLRQVVDTQYF. The CDR3 DNA follows: TGTGCCAGCAGCCTTAGACAGGTGGTAGATACGCAGTATTTT.

This chain connects TRBV27 to TRBJ2-7; 10 nucleotides align to TRBD2. The germline gives CDR1 MNHEY, CDR2 SMNVEV (reference sequence). This CDR3 is 15 amino acids long. The trim removed 3 bases at V and 4 bases at J, leaving 6 bases unmatched. The chain's CDR3 is CASSFNLAGEYEQYF. The DNA of the CDR3 is TGTGCCAGCAGTTTCAATCTAGCGGGAGAATACGAGCAGTACTTC.